This record looks at one T cell receptor beta chain sequence and its context. The sample originates from a study of blood T cell repertoires in COVID-19. Assay: immunoSEQ multiplex PCR; the TCRdb copy retains only in-frame clones and omits some. The repertoire holds some 54,000 clones, with 89% as singletons. Germline V gene lookup returns CDR1 SEHNR and CDR2 FQNEAQ (reference sequence). This CDR3 has 17 amino acids. V was clipped by 5 bases and J by 1 base, with 18 bases between them. The clonotype comes from a man of 80 years or more with active or convalescent COVID-19. The specimen sequenced was peripheral blood. The chain has TRBV7-9 and TRBJ1-3, with D unclear. The CDR3 is CASSRPRSTFSGNTIYF. The CDR3 bases are TGTGCCAGCAGCCGGCCGAGGTCGACTTTTTCTGGAAACACCATATATTTT.